This TCR beta chain was profiled in a study of shared clonotypes between healthy human individuals (dated by TCRdb to the early 2020s). At the level of the whole study: The cohort comprised a couple of women and a few men aged 18 to 49 years. Libraries were prepared and TCR repertoires were sequenced by different laboratories using diverse techniques, in order to increase sequencing depth and limit assay-specific biases. Each donor's leukapheresis produced roughly between roughly 0.9 and 8.9 billion PBMCs. For each donor, CD4 naive and CD4 memory were each given three plates, CD8 naive was given two plates, and CD8 memory was given one plate. To estimate repertoire size and how much clonotype sharing occurs between individuals, the study deeply sequenced the blood TCR repertoires of roughly 5 healthy adults. Points the paper makes about the study in general: The genetic and exposure-history diversity represented was limited by the small number of donors. Naive subsets generally had larger estimated clonotype richness than memory subsets did. Sampling was restricted to blood, and TCR repertoires in tissues likely differ from the TCR repertoires found in blood. Compared with non-shared clonotypes, the clonotypes found in all four sorted-subset donors had higher generation probabilities. When several donors were compared, the shared fraction of clonotypes was around 5% for naive CD4, approximately 3.3% for naive CD8, 2.3% for memory CD4, and 0.4% for memory CD8. Rarefaction of sorted-subset datasets indicated incomplete sequencing despite the large sequencing depth. Based on pairwise subsampling, the degree of clonotype sharing among donors was expected to be affected by sequencing depth.

Remarks on this clone: The target of this receptor is not known. No base-level quality is on record; no much larger clone is a single base apart.

The donors were healthy, HIV-negative adults who had no recently reported acute infections or vaccinations. All donors were Caucasian adults living in Nashville, Tennessee, USA. Magnetic negative selection was used to enrich CD4+ T cells, after which naive cells were positively selected on CD45RA and the negative fraction became the memory subset. Blood was obtained by leukapheresis, after which PBMCs were separated by Ficoll-Histopaque density gradient centrifugation and cryopreserved in liquid nitrogen vapor phase. Analytical flow cytometry was used to check the purity and quantity of every magnetically sorted T cell population. From each sorted fraction, genomic DNA was isolated and quantified by UV absorbance on a Nanodrop 2000c. V lost 4 bases and J lost 8 bases, and the count of bases not matched to a germline gene is 3. The CDR3 sequence holds 12 residues, the cysteine and phenylalanine included. Of all the DNA, just the CDR3 is kept, 36 bases in frame from base 1. Reading the germline V gene gives CDR1 SGHVS and CDR2 FNYEAQ.

TCR CDR3 regions were amplified from genomic DNA by multiplex PCR using the deep immunoSEQ assay. Genomic DNA extracted from each cell subset was distributed evenly over all wells of several immunoSEQ 96-well plates, and each plate served as one replicate. Each replicate PCR for sorted subsets received 200 ng genomic DNA, equal to tens of thousands of T cell genomes. The purified libraries were quantified using a Qubit 3.0 fluorometer, sized with a Bioanalyzer 2100, and then quantified again using the KAPA Library Quantification kit. Each immunoSEQ 96-well plate was sequenced on its own single-read 150-cycle Illumina NextSeq 550 flow cell. As for how the authors treated the data: Because only junctional sequences without quality scores were contained in the immunoSEQ output, filtering matching that applied to full-length reads could not be performed. To assign V/J genes and CDR3, sequences were annotated against IMGT germline references using PyIR, a Python wrapper for IgBLAST v1.9. Any read was removed if the V/J assignment was weak (E-value above 1e-6), the CDR3 was missing, or the read contained stop codons, out-of-frame junctions, or ambiguous translated residues. A V3J clonotype was defined by an identical inferred V gene, J gene, and CDR3 amino acid sequence. To compute the percentage overlap between repertoires, the number of shared unique clonotypes was divided by the size of the smaller repertoire. Richness of each repertoire was evaluated using RTK rarefaction, the Chao1 estimator, and Recon v2.1 estimates of unobserved clonotypes. OLGA was used to compute generation probabilities for all TCRbeta clonotypes that the gDNA method yielded from a handful of donors. This immuneACCESS table, as held by TCRdb, lists in-frame sequences with V and J called but not all clones. Of the missing ones, under half trace to an unresolved V gene in checked studies; the others have no known cause. From that table come the V and J calls and clone size; the DNA was used to work out D and trimming. A total of a few million clones appear in this sample, 90% to 95% of them only once. The ten biggest clones cover over 0.12% of the sample.

The V and J genes are TRBV7-6 and TRBJ1-2, and 8 junctional nucleotides match TRBD1. The sequence derives from a man aged 18 to 30 in good health. Sequencing was carried out using naive CD4+ T cells sorted from blood. According to the study, the label for this sample's cell subset or site signals: CD45RA+ positively selected. Here the CDR3 is given as CASSSGGDGYTF. In nucleotide form, the sequence is TGTGCCAGCAGCTCAGGGGGCGACGGCTACACCTTC.